The 19 T cell receptor beta chains reported below all come from one sample, sequenced in a study of shared clonotypes between healthy human individuals. The data were produced by immunoSEQ multiplex PCR, yet TCRdb's version contains in-frame clones alone and is incomplete. The sample records about 1 million clones, around 74% being singletons. The specimen was memory CD4+ T cells sorted from blood. Described subset: CD45RA-negative fraction. All receptors come from a man aged 18 to 29 in good health.

This clone was picked up a small number of times. The chain is built from TRBV29-1 and TRBJ1-3; D is unresolved. Germline V gives CDR1 SQVTM, CDR2 ANQGSEA. Trimming stripped 1 base from V and 4 bases from J, with 20 bases between. The CDR3 spans 17 residues. The CDR3 loop reads CSVEGAGNRLSGNTIYF. CDR3 DNA sequence: TGCAGCGTTGAAGGAGCGGGAAATCGTCTCTCCGGAAACACCATATATTTT.

The CDR3 loop is CASKAGSGKIQETQYF. The CDR3 bases are TGTGCCAGTAAGGCCGGTAGCGGCAAGATCCAAGAGACCCAGTACTTC. This sequence joins TRBV19 and TRBJ2-5; tentative D call: TRBD2 (6 bases). V lost 7 bases to trimming and J lost 1 base, with 19 bases between them. Germline CDR1 reads LNHDA; CDR2 reads SQIVND (reference sequence). The CDR3 runs 16 residues.

The rearrangement links TRBV23-1 to TRBJ1-1, with 7 bases identical to TRBD1. TRBV23-1 is filed as an ORF, its function uncertain. V shed 4 bases and J 11 bases; nucleotides not matched to a gene: 13. The CDR3 is made up of 14 amino acids. The CDR3 DNA reads TGCGCCAGCAGTCTAATGACAGGGTCTATCAGCGCTTTCTTT. This encodes CASSLMTGSISAFF.

The chain joins TRBV7-2 to TRBJ2-5, with no clear D. Matching the DNA end better, TRBJ2-7 makes the J call doubtful. Germline V gene lookup returns CDR1 SGHTA and CDR2 FQGNSA. CDR3 length equals 13 residues. CDR3: CASSFRHGDEQYF. CDR3 coding DNA: TGTGCCAGCAGCTTCCGCCACGGAGACGAGCAGTACTTC.

The chain has TRBV10-3 and TRBJ2-1; D is ambiguous. The germline CDR1 and CDR2 sequences are ENHRY and SYGVKD. V was clipped by 9 bases and J by 5 bases, with 11 bases between them. This CDR3 region has 12 residues. CDR3 amino acids: CAMGPGDNEQFF. CDR3 sequence (DNA): TGTGCCATGGGCCCTGGGGACAATGAGCAGTTCTTC.

This clone was counted a single time. This sequence joins TRBV9 and TRBJ2-1, with 9 nucleotides matching TRBD1. CDR3 length: 15 amino acids. V lost 4 bases to trimming and J lost 9 bases; unmatched junction nucleotides: 11. CDR1 is SGDLS and CDR2 is YYNGEE in the germline V gene. In DNA form, the CDR3 reads TGTGCCAGCAGCCCTCTTGTGGGACAGGGAAGTGAGCAGTTCTTC. It specifies CASSPLVGQGSEQFF.

This clone showed up just a few times. V and J are TRBV6-1 and TRBJ2-7; a possible D gene is TRBD2 (6 bases). The V and J ends lost 4 bases and 0 bases respectively, with 16 bases between them. CDR1 and CDR2 from the germline V gene are MNHNS and SASEGT. The CDR3 contains 16 residues. The CDR3 loop reads CASSGSGGVSSYEQYF. The CDR3 DNA follows: TGTGCCAGCAGTGGCTCCGGCGGGGTGAGCTCCTACGAGCAGTACTTC.

The V gene is TRBV29-1, the J gene TRBJ1-1, with a possible D match to TRBD1 (6 bases). This CDR3 comprises 11 residues. Germline CDR1 is SQVTM and CDR2 is ANQGSEA. This CDR3 is CGGAGVTEAFF. In nucleotides, the CDR3 is TGCGGGGGGGCAGGGGTAACTGAAGCTTTCTTT.

This clone was seen ten or more times. Distinct nucleotide sequences in the sample also encode this CDR3. The chain employs TRBV7-2 and TRBJ2-2, with D perhaps being TRBD1 or TRBD2 (5 bases each). V lost 5 bases and J lost 7, with 11 bases in between. The germline gives CDR1 SGHTA, CDR2 FQGNSA. This CDR3 is 13 amino acids long. The CDR3 nucleotides read TGTGCCAGCAGCCCGGGACCTGGCGGGGAGCTGTTTTTT. Protein product: CASSPGPGGELFF.

V is TRBV6-6 and J is TRBJ2-7, with TRBD2 identical over 12 bases. Trimming at V came to 3 bases and at J to 3 bases, leaving 6 bases not matched to a gene. The CDR3 length is 16 residues. Germline-derived CDR1 and CDR2 are MNHNY and SVGAGI (reference sequence). CDR3 sequence (DNA): TGTGCCAGCAGTTATCAAGAGACTAGCGGGGGCTACGAGCAGTACTTC. The encoded protein is CASSYQETSGGYEQYF.

The CDR3 DNA follows: TGTGCCAGCAGCTTAACGTTATCGCTGTCGTCTTCCTACGAGCAGTACTTC. Its translation: CASSLTLSLSSSYEQYF. V gene TRBV7-3 combines with J gene TRBJ2-7, with no clear D. This CDR3 has 17 amino acids. Germline V gene data show CDR1 as SGHTA and CDR2 as FQGTGA. V was trimmed by 0 bases and J by 1 base, leaving 16 bases between them.

The count of this clone is one. The chain links TRBV20-1 to TRBJ2-7; D is ambiguous. V was cut by 0 bases and J by 9 bases, with 9 bases left in between. The germline V gene has CDR1 DFQATT and CDR2 SNEGSKA (reference sequence). The CDR3 is 11 residues long. CDR3 DNA sequence: TGCAGTGCTAGAGATGCCCCGTCGCAGTACTTC. This codes for CSARDAPSQYF.

In its sample, this clone was seen a few times. The V and J genes are TRBV28 and TRBJ2-7, with 8 bases lining up with TRBD1. The length of the CDR3 is 15 residues. J was trimmed by 3 bases and V by 8 bases; bases with no gene match: 12. Germline CDR1 reads MDHEN; CDR2 reads SYDVKM. In DNA form, the CDR3 reads TGTGCCAGCCTCACTGCCTCCGGACAGGGCTACGAGCAGTACTTC. Amino acids: CASLTASGQGYEQYF.

In its sample, this clone was seen a few times. The chain is built from TRBV7-8 and TRBJ2-2; tentatively, D is TRBD2 (5 bases). This CDR3 has 16 residues. CDR1 is SGHVS, CDR2 FQNEAQ, per germline. Trimming stripped 5 bases from V and 3 bases from J, with 16 bases between. The CDR3 reads CASSAGRLPDTGELFF. CDR3 nucleotide sequence: TGTGCCAGCAGCGCGGGTCGGCTCCCGGACACCGGGGAGCTGTTTTTT.

The CDR3 bases are TGTGCCAGCAGCTTTGACAGTCATAGCAATCAGCCCCAGCATTTT. Translating gives CASSFDSHSNQPQHF. The rearrangement links TRBV7-2 to TRBJ1-5; D is perhaps TRBD1 (5 bases). Germline CDR1 is SGHTA and CDR2 is FQGNSA. The CDR3 loop spans 15 amino acids. V lost 3 bases, J lost 0 bases, and 9 bases lay in between. Complete variable domain (other parts from reference TRBV7-2 and TRBJ1-5): GAGVSQSPSNKVTEKGKDVELRCDPISGHTALYWYRQSLGQGLEFLIYFQGNSAPDKSGLPSDRFSAERTGGSVSTLTIQRTQQEDSAVYLCASSFDSHSNQPQHFGDGTRLSIL.

This clone was detected only once. The CDR3 sequence: CASSYGRQNYEQYF. The CDR3 DNA follows: TGTGCCAGCAGTTACGGCCGGCAGAATTACGAGCAGTACTTC. This chain connects TRBV6-6 to TRBJ2-7; D gene uncertain. From germline, CDR1 is MNHNY and CDR2 SVGAGI (reference sequence). V lost 2 bases and J lost 4, with 12 bases in between. CDR3 length: 14 residues.

V and J are TRBV19 and TRBJ2-7; 7 positions match TRBD2. J lost 0 bases, V lost 7 bases, and 12 bases had no gene match. CDR3 length equals 16 residues. The germline V gene has CDR1 LNHDA and CDR2 SQIVND (reference sequence). CDR3 loop: CASKSSSGIGSYEQYF. DNA for the CDR3: TGTGCCAGTAAGAGCTCCAGCGGGATCGGCTCCTACGAGCAGTACTTC.

The J gene is TRBJ1-1, the V gene TRBV6-6; no clear D gene. CDR3 length equals 12 residues. Deletions cut 8 bases from V and 5 bases from J, with 12 bases between. Germline lookup yields CDR1 MNHNY and CDR2 SVGAGI (reference sequence). The CDR3 loop reads CASYSAGTEAFF. For the CDR3, the DNA is TGTGCCAGCTATTCGGCGGGGACTGAAGCTTTCTTT.

The gene calls are TRBV2 and TRBJ1-3; no definite D call. The germline V gene has CDR1 SNHLY and CDR2 FYNNEI. Trimming took off 4 bases at V and 0 bases at J, with 10 bases between the two ends. CDR3 size: 15 residues. The CDR3 DNA follows: TGTGCCAGCAGTGGGCAACTGATCTCTGGAAACACCATATATTTT. Its protein is CASSGQLISGNTIYF.